A selection of T cell receptor beta chains follows, all from one sample in a study of post-analysis software for immune sequencing data. TCRdb re-called the PCR reads through MiXCR, storing one row per CDR3 protein. The profile shows 550,000 to 700,000 distinct CDR3 sequences, around 47% of them singletons. Sequenced material: blood. The receptors here all came from a girl aged 5 to 17 with multiple sclerosis. CDR3s include the opening cysteine and the closing phenylalanine or tryptophan. Fields, in order: V gene, clone size, J gene, CDR3 protein. Expanded clones get a size class; other rows say once, few or many, or leave the size out.

V: TRBV12-3/TRBV12-4
size: .
J: TRBJ2-1
CDR3: CASSPTSYRSYNEQFF

V: TRBV29-1
size: .
J: TRBJ2-5
CDR3: CSAGSAGGRETQYF

V: TRBV7-2
size: few
J: TRBJ1-1
CDR3: CASSLVSGGAAAFF

V: TRBV30
size: .
J: TRBJ1-1
CDR3: CAWNQGTEAFF

V: TRBV12-3/TRBV12-4
size: .
J: TRBJ1-6
CDR3: CASSLGQGRLHF

V: TRBV12-3/TRBV12-4
size: .
J: TRBJ1-5
CDR3: CASTPSGTDYPPQHF

V: TRBV4-1
size: few
J: TRBJ2-7
CDR3: CASSQEGTEIYEQYF

V: TRBV12-3/TRBV12-4
size: .
J: TRBJ2-1
CDR3: CASSPGTSGRRAYNEQFF

V: TRBV4-1
size: .
J: TRBJ2-1
CDR3: CASSRRGSYNEQFF

V: TRBV7-8
size: .
J: TRBJ1-6
CDR3: CVSSPGALYNSPLHF

V: TRBV29-1
size: .
J: TRBJ2-5
CDR3: CSVMTSGSTAARPETQYF

V: TRBV7-9
size: few
J: TRBJ2-1
CDR3: CASSLTISVSYNEQFF

V: TRBV12-3/TRBV12-4
size: .
J: TRBJ1-4
CDR3: CASSLGQVDEKLFF

V: TRBV20-1
size: .
J: TRBJ2-3
CDR3: CSARDGTADTQYF

V: TRBV7-3
size: few
J: TRBJ2-3
CDR3: CASSPTGLTDTQYF

V: TRBV5-1
size: few
J: TRBJ2-3
CDR3: CASSLAGVPADTQYF

V: TRBV10-3
size: .
J: TRBJ2-7
CDR3: CAIRSDRENYEQYF

V: TRBV7-9
size: .
J: TRBJ2-5
CDR3: CASSDPDGAGGKETQYF

V: TRBV11-3
size: .
J: TRBJ2-1
CDR3: CASSLDRQAFEQFF

V: TRBV7-3
size: .
J: TRBJ2-5
CDR3: CASSLEVWETQYF

V: TRBV12-3/TRBV12-4
size: few
J: TRBJ2-1
CDR3: CASSLLAGGPFNEQFF

V: TRBV5-1
size: .
J: TRBJ2-2
CDR3: CASSLYTGAQLFF

V: TRBV29-1
size: .
J: TRBJ2-1
CDR3: CSVEYLKDEQFF

V: TRBV20-1
size: few
J: TRBJ2-1
CDR3: CSASFPAYNEQFF

V: TRBV29-1
size: .
J: TRBJ1-1
CDR3: CSVDNMNTEAFF

V: TRBV29-1
size: few
J: TRBJ2-3
CDR3: CSVVGGQALGDTQYF

V: TRBV5-1
size: many
J: TRBJ2-7
CDR3: CASSLQGASYEQYF

V: TRBV5-1
size: few
J: TRBJ2-7
CDR3: CASSLASGISYEQYF

V: TRBV29-1
size: few
J: TRBJ2-5
CDR3: CSVVRPTQETQYF

V: TRBV6-4
size: few
J: TRBJ2-3
CDR3: CASSDSGDTDTQYF

V: TRBV20-1
size: few
J: TRBJ2-3
CDR3: CSAKFGKDTQYF

V: TRBV6-1
size: .
J: TRBJ2-5
CDR3: CASREGPYGETQYF

V: TRBV7-8
size: few
J: TRBJ2-4
CDR3: CASSGGPTGQGIQYF

V: TRBV3-1
size: few
J: TRBJ1-2
CDR3: CASSQKGQARYYGYTF

V: TRBV5-4
size: few
J: TRBJ2-7
CDR3: CASSLGSIRARRDEQYF

V: TRBV25-1
size: few
J: TRBJ2-7
CDR3: CASSSGNDYEQYF

V: TRBV7-2
size: few
J: TRBJ2-5
CDR3: CASSWGLSRTETQYF

V: TRBV6-5
size: .
J: TRBJ2-1
CDR3: CASSQGFAGEQFF

V: TRBV12-3/TRBV12-4
size: .
J: TRBJ2-7
CDR3: CASTATGGNEQYF

V: TRBV12-3/TRBV12-4
size: many
J: TRBJ2-1
CDR3: CASSLAGPYNEQFF

V: TRBV24-1
size: .
J: TRBJ2-3
CDR3: CATSDPGVTDTQYF

V: TRBV5-1
size: .
J: TRBJ2-1
CDR3: CASSLGRDRMDEQFF

V: TRBV12-3/TRBV12-4
size: once
J: TRBJ2-5
CDR3: CASSVPDWDRGSETQYF

V: TRBV11-3
size: .
J: TRBJ2-1
CDR3: CASKSAKGGNEQFF

V: TRBV20-1
size: .
J: TRBJ2-7
CDR3: CSAAGDGIAEQYF

V: TRBV4-2
size: .
J: TRBJ2-5
CDR3: CASSQEVVGGQETQYF

V: TRBV12-3/TRBV12-4
size: few
J: TRBJ1-5
CDR3: CASSPPHQPQHF

V: TRBV15
size: .
J: TRBJ2-6
CDR3: CATSSTGAGANVLTF

V: TRBV9
size: .
J: TRBJ1-2
CDR3: CASSVRTGGFYGYTF

V: TRBV7-6
size: .
J: TRBJ2-7
CDR3: CASSPGIAEGVYEQYF

V: TRBV3-1
size: .
J: TRBJ1-4
CDR3: CASSHGQGNEKLFF

V: TRBV5-5
size: many
J: TRBJ2-7
CDR3: CASSPTGGEQYF

V: TRBV10-3
size: many
J: TRBJ2-5
CDR3: CAISEFGTRKETQYF

V: TRBV12-3/TRBV12-4
size: few
J: TRBJ2-5
CDR3: CASRSTVGETQYF

V: TRBV24-1
size: .
J: TRBJ1-2
CDR3: CATSATGGNYGYTF

V: TRBV7-2
size: few
J: TRBJ2-6
CDR3: CASSPVQGWSGANVLTF

V: TRBV4-1
size: .
J: .
CDR3: CASSQGIGGGEQYF